This T cell receptor (beta chain) was obtained from a study of human T cells and chemical hapten exposure. Overall study context: The study patch tested 0.01% DPC on the upper back and read results at 6 days. Variability of per-sample TCR yields stemmed mainly from small differences in pooled library volume. General study results and limits: Patch test score rose with PT1 expanded TCRs, significant at 8, 16, 32, not 4. Among TCRs, those above 1 in 1000 frequency were unaffected by DPC sensitization.

Trimming left V 2 bases short and J 4 bases short, with 14 bases between. The CDR3 has 15 amino acids. CDR1 SGHDN and CDR2 FVKESK come from the germline V gene. TCRdb passed the RACE reads through MiXCR, listing each CDR3 protein once. The repertoire consists of roughly 180,000 distinct CDR3 sequences, with more than 20% occurring once and the leading ten covering under 7.5%. The sample holds a few counts of this clonotype. Its specificity is not known. Time point in this sample: patch test 1, 2 weeks after DPC sensitization. Treatment given: therapeutic diphenylcyclopropenone sensitization with weekly scalp DPC.

Specimen: whole blood, collected in connection with sensitization to the hapten diphenylcyclopropenone (DPC). The chain joins TRBV14 to TRBJ2-5; the D gene could be TRBD1 or TRBD2 (5 bases each). The receptor comes from a woman aged 50 to 65 with alopecia areata. Some clones in this sample may be carry-over from other donors' samples. The DNA of the CDR3 is TGTGCCAGCAGCCAACTGGGGACGGTTGGAGAGACCCAGTACTTC. It codes for CASSQLGTVGETQYF.